This T cell receptor beta chain was recovered during a study of OX40 agonist ivuxolimab in advanced cancers. Study details: Three patients got partial responses; one had hepatocellular carcinoma and two had cutaneous melanoma.

Points on this clone: Its antigen is currently unknown.

CDR3 length: 11 amino acids. In germline, CDR1 is MNHEY, CDR2 SVGAGI. V lost 5 bases and J lost 6, with 5 bases in between. The study, taken as a whole, reports: The antigens recognized by the expanded peripheral T cells, that is their antigen specificity, were not determined.

Produced via immunoSEQ multiplex PCR; TCRdb's table is partial and in-frame only. The sample consists of 12,000 or so clones, more than 65% of them appearing once. The rearrangement links TRBV6-5 to TRBJ2-1, with D unresolved. This material consisted of CD4+ or CD8+ T cells sorted from blood, taken in a trial of the OX40 agonist ivuxolimab. The clonotype was recovered from an adult with an advanced solid tumor such as melanoma, head and neck, liver or kidney cancer. In nucleotides, the CDR3 is TGTGCCAGCAGTGCGACCAATGAGCAGTTCTTC. Translated, it gives CASSATNEQFF.